Following are 4 T cell receptor beta chains from one sample sequenced in a study of cytomegalovirus exposure and HLA in healthy donors. PCR employed 60 Vbeta and 13 Jbeta primers. Assay: immunoSEQ multiplex PCR; the TCRdb copy retains only in-frame clones and omits some. The table lists approximately 190,000 clones, around 80% of them singletons, with roughly 6% in the top ten. Sequenced: PBMCs. The origin of the receptors is a man in his forties or fifties in good health and CMV-seropositive.

The chain is built from TRBV6-1 and TRBJ1-5; possible D gene TRBD1, 5 bases. Germline CDR1 and CDR2: MNHNS and SASEGT. V gave up 6 bases and J gave up 5 bases, with 17 bases separating them. CDR3 length: 15 amino acids. The CDR3 DNA reads as TGTGCCAGCAGGAGGGTAGGGGCGGGGGATCAGCCCCAGCATTTT. Encoded protein: CASRRVGAGDQPQHF.

The chain uses TRBV2 and TRBJ2-7; a possible D gene is TRBD1 (6 bases). The CDR3 contains 11 residues. V dropped 6 bases and J dropped 8 bases, with 11 bases sitting between them. Germline CDR1 is SNHLY and CDR2 is FYNNEI. The CDR3: CASSWTAQQYF. CDR3 nucleotides: TGTGCCAGCAGCTGGACAGCCCAGCAGTACTTC.

This chain connects TRBV15 to TRBJ1-1; 7 bases map to TRBD1. CDR3 length: 15 residues. Germline V CDR1 and CDR2: LNHNV, YYDKDF (reference sequence). V was pared by 0 bases and J by 5 bases, with 6 bases of the junction left unmatched. The CDR3 spells CATSRDIQGKTEAFF. In DNA, the CDR3 is TGTGCCACCAGCAGAGATATACAGGGGAAGACTGAAGCTTTCTTT.

The V and J genes are TRBV7-9 and TRBJ1-2; D is unresolved. The CDR3 extends over 13 amino acids. Per germline, CDR1 SEHNR and CDR2 FQNEAQ (reference sequence). Trimming stripped 1 base from V and 6 bases from J, with 9 bases between. The CDR3 here is CASSLGTEDGYTF. For the CDR3, the DNA is TGTGCCAGCAGCTTAGGGACGGAGGATGGCTACACCTTC.